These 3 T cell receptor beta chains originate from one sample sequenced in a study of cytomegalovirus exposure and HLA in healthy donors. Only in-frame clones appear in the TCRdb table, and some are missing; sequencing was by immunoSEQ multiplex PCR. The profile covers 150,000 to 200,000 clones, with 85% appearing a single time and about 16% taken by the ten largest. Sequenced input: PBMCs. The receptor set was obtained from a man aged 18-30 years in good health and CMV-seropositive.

The CDR3 spells CASSPQGQGTLHF. CDR3 sequence (DNA): TGTGCCAGCAGTCCCCAGGGCCAGGGGACCCTCCACTTT. The chain has TRBV2 and TRBJ1-6; the D gene is possibly TRBD1 (6 bases). The CDR3 is made up of 13 amino acids. Germline CDR1 reads SNHLY; CDR2 reads FYNNEI. Trimming stripped 5 bases from V and 14 bases from J, with 16 bases between.

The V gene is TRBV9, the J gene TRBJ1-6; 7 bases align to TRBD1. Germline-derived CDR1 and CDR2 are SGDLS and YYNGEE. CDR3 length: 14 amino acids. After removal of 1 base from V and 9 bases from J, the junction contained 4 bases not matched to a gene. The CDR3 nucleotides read TGTGCCAGCAGCGTATACAGGGGAGGTTCACCCCTCCACTTT. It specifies CASSVYRGGSPLHF.

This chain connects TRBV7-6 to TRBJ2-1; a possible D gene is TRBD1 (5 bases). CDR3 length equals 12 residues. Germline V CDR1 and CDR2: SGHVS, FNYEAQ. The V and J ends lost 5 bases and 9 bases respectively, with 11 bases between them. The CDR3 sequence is CASSQSRGEQFF. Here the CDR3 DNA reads TGTGCCAGCAGCCAGTCTAGGGGTGAGCAGTTCTTC.